What follows are 32 T cell receptor beta chains derived from one specimen sequenced in a study of T cell clonality in common variable immunodeficiency. Some clones are missing from TCRdb's copy, which holds only in-frame ones; the method was immunoSEQ multiplex PCR. Observed in the sample are about 66,000 clones, none of them singletons. Sequencing was carried out using peripheral blood mononuclear cells. Every receptor here comes from a person between 18 and 75 years old in good health.

This clone has ten or more counts. The missing CDR3 end, 3 residues past where the read stops, is filled in from the germline J gene. V and J are TRBV20-1 and TRBJ2-1; 7 bases fit TRBD2. This CDR3 contains 18 residues. The germline V gene has CDR1 DFQATT and CDR2 SNEGSKA (reference sequence). V was clipped by 5 bases and J by 8 bases; unmatched bases: 24. The CDR3 bases that were read are TGCAGTGCTCCCCCCGGGCTAGCGGAGGGCCCCGGAACGTATGAG. Translation gives CSAPPGLAEGPGTYE. The full CDR3 is CSAPPGLAEGPGTYEQFF.

This clone appeared many times. Read coverage stops 3 residues before the CDR3 terminus; the germline J gene supplies the remainder. The gene calls are TRBV20-1 and TRBJ1-2; no clear D. Germline V gene sequence: CDR1 DFQATT, CDR2 SNEGSKA (reference sequence). V was clipped by 4 bases and J by 0 bases, with 9 bases between them. This CDR3 has 13 amino acids. The CDR3 sequence is CSAIYTTNYGYTF. The covered CDR3 bases are TGCAGTGCTATTTACACCACTAACTATGGC.

The table lists this clone with many counts. CDR3 DNA (partial): TGCAGCGCCCAGGGCCCAACAGATACG. Encoded protein: CSAQGPTDT. The full CDR3 protein is CSAQGPTDTQYF. This sequence joins TRBV29-1 and TRBJ2-3, with a possible D match to TRBD1 (5 bases). The sequenced fragment ends 3 residues before the CDR3 boundary, so the rest is inferred from the germline J gene. V lost 7 bases and J lost 3, with 11 bases in between. This CDR3 is 12 amino acids long. From germline, CDR1 is SQVTM and CDR2 ANQGSEA.

Ten or more counts support this clone. The covered CDR3 bases are TGCGCCAGCAGCTCAATTAACAGGGATGAA. Translated, it gives CASSSINRDE. From start to end, the CDR3 is CASSSINRDEAFF. The V call is TRBV5-1, the J call TRBJ1-1, with D perhaps TRBD1 (6 bases). The CDR3 is cut off 3 residues early in the read; its end comes from the germline J gene. Between the trimmed V and J ends, which lost 3 bases and 7 bases, there was a span of 13 bases. Germline V gives CDR1 SGHRS, CDR2 YFSETQ. The CDR3 spans 13 residues.

This clone was observed at least ten times. The read ends 3 residues shy of where the CDR3 ends; the end is completed using the germline J gene. The gene calls are TRBV6-1 and TRBJ1-2, with D unresolved. V lost 2 bases and J lost 3, with 13 bases in between. CDR1 is MNHNS and CDR2 is SASEGT in the germline V gene. The CDR3 extends over 15 amino acids. The part of the CDR3 DNA that was read is TGTGCCAGCAGTGAAACCCTCGGCGGAGACTATGGC. Its translation is CASSETLGGDYG. The full CDR3 is CASSETLGGDYGYTF.

There are many counts of this clone. The read comes to an end 3 residues before the CDR3 does, leaving the germline J gene to fill in the end. Other DNA sequences in this sample translate to the same CDR3. The gene calls are TRBV7-9 and TRBJ2-7; possible D gene TRBD2, 7 bases. The CDR3 runs to 14 residues. V was cut by 1 base and J by 3 bases, with 10 bases left in between. In germline, CDR1 is SEHNR, CDR2 FQNEAQ (reference sequence). CDR3 loop: CASSLGGGSYEQYF. The DNA read from the CDR3 is TGTGCCAGCAGCTTAGGCGGGGGCAGCTACGAG. The full variable domain, its missing parts supplied by reference TRBV7-9 and TRBJ2-7, is DTGVSQNPRHKITKRGQNVTFRCDPISEHNRLYWYRQTLGQGPEFLTYFQNEAQLEKSRLLSDRFSAERPKGSFSTLEIQRTEQGDSAMYLCASSLGGGSYEQYFGPGTRLTVT.

In its sample, this clone was seen many times. The sequence runs out 3 residues before the end of the CDR3; the remainder is reconstructed from the germline J gene. The chain combines TRBV5-1 with TRBJ2-3, with no clear D. Trimming removed 1 base at V and 6 bases at J, with 6 bases between. The length of the CDR3 is 12 residues. Germline V lookup: CDR1 SGHRS, CDR2 YFSETQ. The part of the CDR3 DNA that was read is TGCGCCAGCAGCTTGATTCAGGATACG. This codes for CASSLIQDT. The whole CDR3 protein reads CASSLIQDTQYF.

This clone showed up many times. The part of the CDR3 DNA that was read is TGCAGTGCTCCAAAAAGGGGCCTCAGACAAGAGACC. Its protein is CSAPKRGLRQET. The CDR3 as a whole reads CSAPKRGLRQETQYF. This chain joins TRBV20-1 and TRBJ2-5, with D possibly TRBD1 on 5 matching bases. Coverage ceases 3 residues before the CDR3 finishes, and the germline J gene fills in the end. Looked up from germline, CDR1 is DFQATT and CDR2 is SNEGSKA (reference sequence). Trimming took off 5 bases at V and 2 bases at J, with 18 bases between the two ends. This CDR3 spans 15 amino acids.

This clone was picked up many times. From the germline J gene comes the end of the CDR3, since the read stops 3 residues before it. The rearrangement joins TRBV19 to TRBJ1-6, with unresolved D. V was pared by 5 bases and J by 7 bases, with 6 bases between. Germline V gives CDR1 LNHDA, CDR2 SQIVND (reference sequence). This CDR3 contains 12 residues. CDR3 amino acids: CASSVLNSPLHF. Incomplete CDR3 DNA: TGTGCCAGTAGTGTGCTAAATTCACCC.

This clone was seen ten or more times. The CDR3 extends 3 residues past the end of the read, so its final part is completed from the germline J gene. The V gene is TRBV24-1, the J gene TRBJ2-7, with a possible D match to TRBD1 (6 bases). CDR3 length: 13 amino acids. Germline V lookup: CDR1 KGHDR, CDR2 SFDVKD. V was trimmed by 4 bases and J by 4 bases, leaving 10 bases between them. CDR3 loop: CATSDDRSYEQYF. The CDR3 DNA, read in part, is TGTGCCACCAGTGACGACAGGAGTTACGAG.

This clone occurred many times. Read sequence stops 3 residues before the CDR3 end, and the germline J gene provides the missing end. The chain has TRBV18 and TRBJ1-5; TRBD1 aligns across 11 bases. The germline gives CDR1 KGHSH, CDR2 LQKENI. Germline trimming cut 0 bases from V and 4 bases from J; bases unmatched to any gene: 8. CDR3 size: 18 residues. The covered CDR3 bases are TGTGCCAGCTCACCACCAGGGACAGGGGGAAGGGGTAATCAGCCC. Protein product: CASSPPGTGGRGNQP. The complete CDR3 protein is CASSPPGTGGRGNQPQHF.

This clone has a count of ten or more. The CDR3 end falls 3 residues outside the read, so it is completed with the germline J gene. J is TRBJ2-7 and V is TRBV6-2 or TRBV6-3; 10 bases agree with TRBD2. V was clipped by 10 bases and J by 0 bases; unmatched bases: 3. Germline CDR1 is MNHEY and CDR2 is SVGEGT. This CDR3 contains 13 residues. Here the CDR3 reads CAILAGGSYEQYF. The part of the CDR3 DNA that was read is TGTGCCATTTTAGCGGGAGGCTCCTACGAG.

This clone was counted ten times or more. From the germline J gene comes the end of the CDR3, since the read stops 3 residues before it. The J gene is TRBJ2-4, the V gene TRBV20-1; 9 bases fit TRBD2. The CDR3 totals 17 residues. Germline assignment: CDR1 DFQATT and CDR2 SNEGSKA (reference sequence). The trim removed 0 bases at V and 3 bases at J, leaving 9 bases unmatched. Partial CDR3 DNA: TGCAGTGCTAGAGATATGGGCGGGAGGGCAGGCAAAAACATT. It is translated as CSARDMGGRAGKNI. The CDR3 as a whole reads CSARDMGGRAGKNIQYF.

This clone was recorded at least ten times. The sequenced fragment ends 3 residues before the CDR3 boundary, so the rest is inferred from the germline J gene. This chain links TRBV20-1 with TRBJ2-3, with D perhaps matching TRBD1 (8 bases). CDR1 DFQATT and CDR2 SNEGSKA come from the germline V gene (reference sequence). This CDR3 has 14 residues. V was trimmed by 6 bases and J by 2 bases, leaving 15 bases between them. Incomplete CDR3 DNA: TGCAGTGCGCACAGGGGGGGAGTCACAGATACG. This encodes CSAHRGGVTDT. The entire CDR3 sequence reads CSAHRGGVTDTQYF.

Remarks on this clone: The read gets to within 3 residues of the CDR3 end, and the germline J gene fills in the rest. This chain uses TRBV11-2 with TRBJ1-5; tentative D call: TRBD1 (5 bases). V was pared by 5 bases and J by 6 bases, with 8 bases between. The CDR3 sequence is 12 residues long. The V gene's germline CDR1 is SGHAT and CDR2 FQNNGV. This CDR3 is CASSVGGQPQHF. Incomplete CDR3 DNA: TGTGCCAGCAGCGTCGGGGGTCAGCCC.

Of note for this clone: The CDR3 end is not reached by the read, which stops 3 residues before it; the germline J gene fills it in. The chain carries TRBV6-1 and TRBJ2-3; 7 bases agree with TRBD1. Trimming at V came to 4 bases and at J to 5 bases, leaving 9 bases not matched to a gene. This CDR3 is 15 amino acids long. CDR1 and CDR2 (germline): MNHNS, SASEGT. The CDR3 DNA, read in part, is TGTGCCAGCAGTGCAAGAGGGGGCGCGGTAGATACG. This encodes CASSARGGAVDT. The CDR3 as a whole reads CASSARGGAVDTQYF.

This clone was recorded many times. The read ends 3 residues early relative to the CDR3; the germline J gene fills the gap. The chain recombines TRBV18 with TRBJ2-7; 15 bases align to TRBD2. Germline V gene lookup returns CDR1 KGHSH and CDR2 LQKENI. This CDR3 has 15 amino acids. Unmatched junction bases numbered 0, after V lost 3 bases and J lost 3 bases. CDR3 bases read: TGTGCCAGCTCACCGGGACTAGCGGGAGGCTACGAG. Its translation: CASSPGLAGGYE. The full CDR3 is CASSPGLAGGYEQYF.

This clone was seen repeatedly, ten times or more. The read ends 3 residues shy of where the CDR3 ends; the end is completed using the germline J gene. The J gene is TRBJ1-4, the V gene TRBV28; perhaps TRBD1 as D (6 bases). Germline V CDR1 and CDR2: MDHEN, SYDVKM. CDR3 length equals 14 residues. V gave up 5 bases and J gave up 8 bases, with 15 bases separating them. Partial CDR3 DNA: TGTGCCAGCAGTCCACAGACAGGCGTCGAAAAA. Translating it yields CASSPQTGVEK. The whole CDR3 protein is CASSPQTGVEKLFF.

This clone was detected many times. The read ends 3 residues before the CDR3 terminus; that terminus is restored from the germline J gene. V usage is TRBV15 and J usage is TRBJ2-7, with 10 bases identical to TRBD2. CDR3 length equals 17 residues. The germline V gene encodes CDR1 LNHNV and CDR2 YYDKDF (reference sequence). Trimming removed 5 bases from V and 0 bases from J; junction bases left unmatched: 10. The covered CDR3 bases are TGTGCCACCAGCGTCCCCAGTTCTAGCGGGGGCTCCTACGAG. Translating gives CATSVPSSSGGSYE. The CDR3 in its entirety is CATSVPSSSGGSYEQYF.

This clone appeared many times. The read ends 3 residues early relative to the CDR3; the germline J gene fills the gap. The rearrangement links TRBV19 to TRBJ1-1; 9 positions match TRBD1. Germline CDR1 and CDR2: LNHDA and SQIVND (reference sequence). The CDR3 sequence is 14 residues long. V shed 6 bases and J 3 bases; nucleotides not matched to a gene: 5. The chain's CDR3 is CASRLTGGHTEAFF. The CDR3 bases that were read are TGTGCCAGTAGGTTGACAGGGGGGCACACTGAA.

The table lists this clone with a few counts. The read is 3 residues too short to cover the CDR3 end, so that end is filled in from the germline J gene. The rearrangement joins TRBV25-1 to TRBJ1-6; no clear D gene. V was clipped by 6 bases and J by 4 bases, with 4 bases between them. The CDR3 covers 12 residues. Per the germline V gene, CDR1 is MGHDK and CDR2 is SYGVNS. CDR3 sequence reads: CASSRYNSPLHF. Partial CDR3 DNA: TGTGCCAGCAGCCGGTATAATTCACCC.

The table lists this clone with many counts. The DNA ends 3 residues before the CDR3 does, and the rest of the CDR3 is filled in from the germline J gene. The chain joins TRBV12-3 or TRBV12-4 to TRBJ2-7, with 11 bases identical to TRBD2. The CDR3 runs to 16 residues. The V gene end was trimmed by 5 bases and the J gene end by 2 bases; junction bases not matched to a gene: 8. The CDR3 sequence is CASSLGLAGGAYEQYF. The CDR3 bases that were read are TGTGCCAGCAGTCTCGGACTAGCGGGTGGAGCCTACGAG.

This clone appeared many times. The CDR3 end falls 3 residues outside the read, so it is completed with the germline J gene. V and J are TRBV5-1 and TRBJ1-1, with 7 nucleotides matching TRBD1. From germline, CDR1 is SGHRS and CDR2 YFSETQ. J gave up 6 bases and V 2 bases, and 1 base lay outside the gene matches. CDR3 length: 12 residues. The sequenced CDR3 bases are TGCGCCAGCAGCTTACAGGGGCCTGAA. This codes for CASSLQGPE. The whole CDR3 protein is CASSLQGPEAFF.

CDR3 DNA (partial): TGTGCCAGAAGCTTGATGCGGATGAGCACAGATACG. It specifies CARSLMRMSTDT. The entire CDR3 protein reads CARSLMRMSTDTQYF. The V and J genes are TRBV5-3 and TRBJ2-3; no definite D call. The sequence runs out 3 residues before the end of the CDR3; the remainder is reconstructed from the germline J gene. Being an ORF, TRBV5-3 has a function that is uncertain. V lost 1 base and J lost 0, with 9 bases in between. The CDR3 is made up of 15 amino acids.

This clone came up many times. The CDR3 spells CASPRGGSSYNEQFF. CDR3 bases read: TGTGCCAGCCCCAGGGGTGGGAGCTCCTACAATGAG. This chain joins TRBV7-9 and TRBJ2-1, with D maybe TRBD1 (6 bases). The read falls 3 residues short of the CDR3 end, and the missing part is taken from the germline J gene. The CDR3 sequence is 15 residues long. With 8 bases removed from V and 0 bases from J, the gap between germline ends came to 14 bases. Looked up from germline, CDR1 is SEHNR and CDR2 is FQNEAQ (reference sequence).

This clone was counted many times. The read is 3 residues too short to cover the CDR3 end, so that end is filled in from the germline J gene. The V and J genes are TRBV19 and TRBJ1-2; TRBD1 agrees at 7 bases. This CDR3 is 14 amino acids long. The junction had 7 bases not matched to a gene; V was cut back by 7 bases and J by 2 bases. Germline CDR1 LNHDA, CDR2 SQIVND (reference sequence). This CDR3 reads CASTRDSRNYGYTF. Partial CDR3 DNA: TGTGCCAGTACTAGGGACAGCAGAAACTATGGC.

The table lists this clone with many counts. The read falls 3 residues short of the CDR3 end, and the missing part is taken from the germline J gene. V is TRBV7-2 and J is TRBJ2-7; maybe TRBD2 (6 bases). Trimming pared 5 bases from V and 2 bases from J, leaving 10 bases between. Germline loops: CDR1 SGHTA, CDR2 FQGNSA. The CDR3 contains 13 residues. The chain's CDR3 is CASSRDSAYEQYF. CDR3 DNA, as far as it was read: TGTGCCAGCAGCAGGGACTCGGCCTACGAG.

This clone was found many times. The read is 3 residues too short to cover the CDR3 end, so that end is filled in from the germline J gene. The chain uses TRBV20-1 and TRBJ1-2; TRBD1 is a possible D gene (5 bases). Per the germline V gene, CDR1 is DFQATT and CDR2 is SNEGSKA (reference sequence). The length of the CDR3 is 15 residues. V was pared by 0 bases and J by 4 bases, with 15 bases between. CDR3 DNA (partial): TGCAGTGCTAGAGATCGGGCGGGGGTGGTCTATGGC. Protein sequence: CSARDRAGVVYG. The full CDR3 is CSARDRAGVVYGYTF.

This clone showed up many times. The CDR3 extends 3 residues past the end of the read, so its final part is completed from the germline J gene. The J gene is TRBJ2-2, the V gene TRBV19, with 8 bases fitting TRBD2. V trimming: 3 bases; J trimming: 4 bases; junction bases outside the gene matches: 10. The CDR3 totals 17 residues. Germline CDR1 LNHDA, CDR2 SQIVND (reference sequence). The CDR3 spells CASSMTPGLVATGELFF. The CDR3 bases that were read are TGTGCCAGTAGTATGACACCGGGACTAGTCGCCACCGGGGAG.

In this sample, this clone turned up many times. CDR3 loop: CSALRLAGKLGEQFF. CDR3 DNA (partial): TGCAGTGCTCTCCGGCTAGCGGGAAAATTAGGTGAG. The V call is TRBV20-1, the J call TRBJ2-1; TRBD2 matches 9 bases. The DNA ends 3 residues before the CDR3 does, and the rest of the CDR3 is filled in from the germline J gene. Germline V gene lookup returns CDR1 DFQATT and CDR2 SNEGSKA (reference sequence). This CDR3 contains 15 residues. With 5 bases clipped from V and 9 bases from J, the junction kept 14 bases outside the gene matches.

This clone has at least ten counts. The read ends 3 residues shy of where the CDR3 ends; the end is completed using the germline J gene. The chain carries TRBV5-4 and TRBJ2-1; 7 bases agree with TRBD1. This CDR3 region has 15 residues. Germline values: CDR1 SGHNT, CDR2 YYREEE (reference sequence). V was clipped by 2 bases and J by 8 bases; unmatched bases: 10. The covered CDR3 bases are TGTGCCAGCAGCTTACTACAGGGGCGAGTAGATGAG. It codes for CASSLLQGRVDE. In full, the CDR3 is CASSLLQGRVDEQFF.

This clone was seen repeatedly, ten times or more. The DNA ends 3 residues before the CDR3 does, and the rest of the CDR3 is filled in from the germline J gene. V and J are TRBV10-3 and TRBJ2-1, with D perhaps matching TRBD2 (7 bases). The V gene's germline CDR1 is ENHRY and CDR2 SYGVKD. V lost 6 bases and J 5 bases, leaving 14 bases between the germline ends. This CDR3 spans 14 amino acids. The CDR3 DNA, read in part, is TGTGCCATCAGGGGAGGGGGAGCGGACAATGAG. Translating it yields CAIRGGGADNE. From start to end, the CDR3 is CAIRGGGADNEQFF.